The present entry profiles one T cell receptor beta chain with its context. Its antigen is not known. This entry is derived from a study of T cell responses to AZD1222 COVID-19 vaccine. Whole-study results and caveats: A mostly white British donor set with more females was recruited, and clonal diversity was possibly underestimated. The study sampled repertoires only after the peak T cell response. Reportedly, nearly half of unique spike TCRs recognized epitopes outside B.1.351/B.1.1.7 mutations. Breadth and depth of Spike-specific TCRs rose after two AZD1222 doses.

The ends were cut back, 5 bases at V and 4 bases at J, with 21 bases in the middle. Germline loops: CDR1 LGHNA, CDR2 YSLEER. The CDR3 consists of 17 residues. Here immunoSEQ multiplex PCR was the method, and the copy in TCRdb shows in-frame clones only, minus some. In the table there are 150,000 to 200,000 clones, approximately 90% of which are singletons. This sample comprised peripheral blood, obtained 28 days after the second dose of the MenACWY control vaccine. The rearrangement links TRBV4-3 to TRBJ2-1, with D unresolved. This clonotype was obtained from an adult who received the MenACWY meningococcal vaccine as a control. CDR3 sequence (DNA): TGCGCCAGCAGCTACCAAGATGTACACCGCACATACAATGAGCAGTTCTTC. Translating it yields CASSYQDVHRTYNEQFF.